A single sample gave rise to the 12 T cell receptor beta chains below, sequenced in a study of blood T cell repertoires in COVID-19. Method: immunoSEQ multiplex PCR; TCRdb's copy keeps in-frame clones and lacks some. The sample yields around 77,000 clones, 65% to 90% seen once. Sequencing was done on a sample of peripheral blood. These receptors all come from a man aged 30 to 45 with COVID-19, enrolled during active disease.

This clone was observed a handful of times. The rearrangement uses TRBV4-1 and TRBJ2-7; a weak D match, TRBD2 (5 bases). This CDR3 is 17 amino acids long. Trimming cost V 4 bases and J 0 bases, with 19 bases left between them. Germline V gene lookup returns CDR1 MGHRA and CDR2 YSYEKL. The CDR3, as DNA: TGCGCCAGCAGCCTGCTGTACGGACTGCCGCTCTCCTACGAGCAGTACTTC. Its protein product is CASSLLYGLPLSYEQYF.

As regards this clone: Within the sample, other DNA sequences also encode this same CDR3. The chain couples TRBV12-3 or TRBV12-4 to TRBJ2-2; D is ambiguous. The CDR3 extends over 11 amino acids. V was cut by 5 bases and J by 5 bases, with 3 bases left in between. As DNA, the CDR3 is TGTGCCAGCAGTCAGACCGGGGAGCTGTTTTTT. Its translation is CASSQTGELFF.

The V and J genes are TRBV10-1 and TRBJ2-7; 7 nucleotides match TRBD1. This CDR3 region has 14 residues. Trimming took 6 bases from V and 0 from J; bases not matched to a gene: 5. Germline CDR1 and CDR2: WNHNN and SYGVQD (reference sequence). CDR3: CASRQGSSSYEQYF. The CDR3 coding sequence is TGCGCCAGCAGACAGGGGTCGAGCTCCTACGAGCAGTACTTC.

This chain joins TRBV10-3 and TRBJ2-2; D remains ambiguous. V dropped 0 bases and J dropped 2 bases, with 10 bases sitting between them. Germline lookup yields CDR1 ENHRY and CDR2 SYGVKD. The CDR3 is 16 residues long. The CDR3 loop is CAISESGGNNTGELFF. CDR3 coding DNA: TGTGCCATCAGTGAGTCTGGCGGAAACAACACCGGGGAGCTGTTTTTT.

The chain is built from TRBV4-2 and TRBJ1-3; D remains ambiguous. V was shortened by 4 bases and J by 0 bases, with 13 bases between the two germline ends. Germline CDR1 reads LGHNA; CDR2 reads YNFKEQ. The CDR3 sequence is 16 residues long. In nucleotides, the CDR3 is TGTGCCAGCAGCCGTTCGGAGGGTAACTCTGGAAACACCATATATTTT. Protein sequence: CASSRSEGNSGNTIYF.

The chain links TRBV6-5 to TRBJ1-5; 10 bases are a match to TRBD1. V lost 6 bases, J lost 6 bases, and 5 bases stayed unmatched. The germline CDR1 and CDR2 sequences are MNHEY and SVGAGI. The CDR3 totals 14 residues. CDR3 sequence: CASSGTGVGQPQHF. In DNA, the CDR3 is TGTGCCAGCAGCGGGACAGGGGTCGGTCAGCCCCAGCATTTT.

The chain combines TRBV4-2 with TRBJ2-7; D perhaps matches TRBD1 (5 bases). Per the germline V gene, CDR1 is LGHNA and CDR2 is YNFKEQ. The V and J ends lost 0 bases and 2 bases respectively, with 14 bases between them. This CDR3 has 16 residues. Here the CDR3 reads CASSQDPGAGPYEQYF. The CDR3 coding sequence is TGTGCCAGCAGCCAAGATCCTGGGGCAGGACCCTACGAGCAGTACTTC.

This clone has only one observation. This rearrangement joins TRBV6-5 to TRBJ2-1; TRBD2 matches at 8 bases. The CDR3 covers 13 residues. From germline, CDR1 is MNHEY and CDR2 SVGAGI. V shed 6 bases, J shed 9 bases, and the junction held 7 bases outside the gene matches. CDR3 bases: TGTGCCAGCAGAAATTTCCTAGCGGGTGAGCAGTTCTTC. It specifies CASRNFLAGEQFF.

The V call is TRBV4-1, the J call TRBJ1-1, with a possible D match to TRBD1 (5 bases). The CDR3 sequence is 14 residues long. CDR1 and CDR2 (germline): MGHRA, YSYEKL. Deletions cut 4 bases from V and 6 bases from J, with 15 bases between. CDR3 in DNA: TGCGCCAGCAGCCGGGGCGTGAACAGGCCTGAAGCTTTCTTT. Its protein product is CASSRGVNRPEAFF.

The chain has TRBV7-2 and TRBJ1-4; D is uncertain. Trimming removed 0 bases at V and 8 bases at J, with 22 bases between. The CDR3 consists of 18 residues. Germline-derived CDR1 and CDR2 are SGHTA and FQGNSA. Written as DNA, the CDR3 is TGTGCCAGCAGCTTAGCCCCCCAAGGGCAGACTAGCCCCGAAAAACTGTTTTTT. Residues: CASSLAPQGQTSPEKLFF.

CDR3: CASSSKQGAQPQHF. In DNA form, the CDR3 reads TGTGCCAGCAGCTCAAAACAGGGAGCTCAGCCCCAGCATTTT. The chain recombines TRBV6-6 with TRBJ1-5; the D gene is possibly TRBD1 (6 bases). Germline CDR1 is MNHNY and CDR2 is SVGAGI (reference sequence). Trimming pared 6 bases from V and 6 bases from J, leaving 15 bases between. This CDR3 contains 14 residues.

The CDR3 DNA sequence: TGTGCCACCACTAGCGGGAGGCGGTCGGACAATGAGCAGTTCTTC. Translating it yields CATTSGRRSDNEQFF. The V gene is TRBV28, the J gene TRBJ2-1; 12 bases match TRBD2. The CDR3 runs 15 residues. Losses at the gene ends were 10 bases for V and 5 bases for J; bases not matched to a gene: 9. Germline loops: CDR1 MDHEN, CDR2 SYDVKM.